This T cell receptor beta chain was recovered during a study of PD-L1 blockade in urothelial cancer. About the research overall: Individuals in the cohort had been given 0 to 3 earlier chemotherapy regimens. Blood was tested 3 weeks (second dose) and 6 weeks into treatment.

Clones were read by immunoSEQ multiplex PCR, and TCRdb kept only the in-frame ones, dropping some. The repertoire holds tens of thousands of clones, with 84% as singletons. Time point specified: pretreatment peripheral blood. All patients carried locally advanced or metastatic urothelial carcinoma. The specimen comprised PBMCs, sampled around atezolizumab (anti-PD-L1) treatment. The source is a man aged 55 to 70 with urothelial cancer.

CDR3 sequence (DNA): TGTGCCAGCAAGATAGACATGAACACTGAAGCTTTCTTT. This codes for CASKIDMNTEAFF. The V gene is TRBV7-3, the J gene TRBJ1-1; D is unclear. The germline CDR1 and CDR2 sequences are SGHTA and FQGTGA. This CDR3 region has 13 residues. Trimming removed 7 bases from V and 0 bases from J, with 9 bases in between.